This TCR beta chain was captured by sequencing in a study of cytotoxic CD8 clonotypes in ibrutinib-treated CLL. Method: immunoSEQ multiplex PCR; TCRdb's copy keeps in-frame clones and lacks some. Here the sample spans about 250,000 clones, around three quarters being singletons. The receptor was isolated from a human donor with chronic lymphocytic leukemia. The specimen was PBMCs, collected after 24 months of ibrutinib treatment.

In nucleotides, the CDR3 is TGCGCCAGCAGCCAAGCCGGGACTAGCAACAATGAGCAGTTCTTC. It translates to CASSQAGTSNNEQFF. The V and J genes are TRBV4-1 and TRBJ2-1; TRBD2 matches at 9 bases. The CDR3 extends over 15 amino acids. CDR1 MGHRA and CDR2 YSYEKL come from the germline V gene. J was trimmed by 5 bases and V by 1 base; bases with no gene match: 3.